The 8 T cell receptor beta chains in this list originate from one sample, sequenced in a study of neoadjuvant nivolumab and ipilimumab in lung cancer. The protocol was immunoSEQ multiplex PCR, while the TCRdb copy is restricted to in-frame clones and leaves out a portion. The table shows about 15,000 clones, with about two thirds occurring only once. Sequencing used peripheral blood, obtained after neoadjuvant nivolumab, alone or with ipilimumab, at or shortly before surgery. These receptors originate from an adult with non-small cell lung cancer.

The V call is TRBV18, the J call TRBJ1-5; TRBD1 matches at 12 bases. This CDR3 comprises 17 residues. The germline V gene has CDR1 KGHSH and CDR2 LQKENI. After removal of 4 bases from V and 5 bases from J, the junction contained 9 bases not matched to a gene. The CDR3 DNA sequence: TGTGCCAGCTCACTTAGCCGGGACAGGGGGCCCGATCAGCCCCAGCATTTT. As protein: CASSLSRDRGPDQPQHF.

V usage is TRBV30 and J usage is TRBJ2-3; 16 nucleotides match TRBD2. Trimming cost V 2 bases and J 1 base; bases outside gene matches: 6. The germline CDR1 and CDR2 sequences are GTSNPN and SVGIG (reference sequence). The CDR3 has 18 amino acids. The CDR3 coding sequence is TGTGCCTGGAGTAAGGGACTAGCGGGAGGGCCCCGCACAGATACGCAGTATTTT. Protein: CAWSKGLAGGPRTDTQYF.

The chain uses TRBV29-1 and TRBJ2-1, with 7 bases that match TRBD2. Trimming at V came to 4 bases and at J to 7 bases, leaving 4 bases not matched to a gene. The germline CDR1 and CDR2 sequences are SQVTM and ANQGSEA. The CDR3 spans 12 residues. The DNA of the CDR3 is TGCAGCGTTGCGCGTAGCGGGAATGAGCAGTTCTTC. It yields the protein CSVARSGNEQFF.

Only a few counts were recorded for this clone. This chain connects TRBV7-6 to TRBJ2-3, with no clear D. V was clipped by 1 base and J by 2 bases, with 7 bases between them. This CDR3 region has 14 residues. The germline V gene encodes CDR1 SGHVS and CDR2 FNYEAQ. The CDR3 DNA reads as TGTGCCAGCAGCTTAGGGTTTCACACAGATACGCAGTATTTT. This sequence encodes CASSLGFHTDTQYF.

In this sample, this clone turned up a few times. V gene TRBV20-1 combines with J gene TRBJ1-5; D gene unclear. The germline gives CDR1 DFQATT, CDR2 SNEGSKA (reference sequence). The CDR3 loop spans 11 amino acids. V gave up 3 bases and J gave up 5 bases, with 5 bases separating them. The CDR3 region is CSASGDQPQHF. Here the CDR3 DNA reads TGCAGTGCTAGTGGTGATCAGCCCCAGCATTTT.

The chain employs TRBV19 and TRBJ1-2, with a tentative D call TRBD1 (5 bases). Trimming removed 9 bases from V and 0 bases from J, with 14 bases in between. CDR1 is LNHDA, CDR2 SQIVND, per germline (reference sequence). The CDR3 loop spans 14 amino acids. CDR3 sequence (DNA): TGTGCCAGCGATAATAGACAGTCTAACTATGGCTACACCTTC. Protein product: CASDNRQSNYGYTF.

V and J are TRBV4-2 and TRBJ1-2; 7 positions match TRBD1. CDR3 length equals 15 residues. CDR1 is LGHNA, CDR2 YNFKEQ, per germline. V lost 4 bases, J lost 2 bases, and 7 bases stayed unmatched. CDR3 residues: CASSRETGSNYGYTF. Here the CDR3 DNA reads TGTGCCAGCAGCCGAGAGACAGGGTCAAACTATGGCTACACCTTC.

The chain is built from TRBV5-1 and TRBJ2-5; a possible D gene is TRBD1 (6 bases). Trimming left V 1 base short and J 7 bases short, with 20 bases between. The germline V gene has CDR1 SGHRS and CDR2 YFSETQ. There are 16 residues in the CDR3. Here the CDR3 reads CASSLSLSTGGGTQYF. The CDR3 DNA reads TGCGCCAGCAGCTTGTCTCTATCGACAGGTGGGGGGACCCAGTACTTC.